These 13 T cell receptor beta chains were all obtained from the same sample, sequenced in a study of cytomegalovirus exposure and HLA in healthy donors. Some clones are missing from TCRdb's copy, which holds only in-frame ones; the method was immunoSEQ multiplex PCR. In the table there are around 95,000 clones, 85% of which are singletons. Sequencing used PBMCs. These receptors were taken from a man aged 18 to 29 in good health and CMV-seropositive.

The V and J genes are TRBV5-4 and TRBJ1-2, with 7 nucleotides matching TRBD1. In germline, CDR1 is SGHNT, CDR2 YYREEE (reference sequence). V lost 4 bases, J lost 4 bases, and 7 bases stayed unmatched. CDR3 size: 14 residues. CDR3 loop: CASSPGTEIYGYTF. In nucleotides, the CDR3 is TGTGCCAGCAGCCCCGGGACAGAGATCTATGGCTACACCTTC.

The V and J genes are TRBV30 and TRBJ2-5; 8 nucleotides agree with TRBD1. This CDR3 contains 14 residues. V lost 4 bases, J lost 7 bases, and 11 bases stayed unmatched. Germline loops: CDR1 GTSNPN, CDR2 SVGIG (reference sequence). The CDR3 spells CAWTLGQGQWTQYF. The CDR3, as DNA: TGTGCCTGGACTCTCGGACAGGGCCAGTGGACCCAGTACTTC.

The chain uses TRBV7-3 and TRBJ2-3; D gene ambiguous. With 3 bases removed from V and 2 bases from J, the gap between germline ends came to 12 bases. The CDR3 consists of 15 residues. Germline CDR1 reads SGHTA; CDR2 reads FQGTGA. CDR3 region: CASSFSLGATDTQYF. CDR3 bases: TGTGCCAGCAGCTTCTCCCTAGGTGCCACAGATACGCAGTATTTT.

J is TRBJ2-1 and V is TRBV6-1; 9 bases fit TRBD1. CDR3 length: 15 residues. Unmatched junction bases numbered 3, after V lost 4 bases and J lost 2 bases. Germline loops: CDR1 MNHNS, CDR2 SASEGT. Here the CDR3 reads CASSADRGTYNEQFF. CDR3 coding DNA: TGTGCCAGCAGTGCTGACAGGGGGACCTACAATGAGCAGTTCTTC.

J is TRBJ2-1 and V is TRBV9; TRBD2 might be the D (6 bases). V was clipped by 4 bases and J by 8 bases, with 22 bases between them. The CDR3 sequence is 16 residues long. Germline CDR1 reads SGDLS; CDR2 reads YYNGEE. This chain's CDR3 is CASSPTGGADNDEQFF. Written as DNA, the CDR3 is TGTGCCAGCAGCCCCACCGGAGGGGCGGACAACGATGAGCAGTTCTTC.

This clone has only one observation. V and J are TRBV6-1 and TRBJ1-1; 9 nucleotides match TRBD1. Germline CDR1 and CDR2: MNHNS and SASEGT. This CDR3 is built from 17 residues. The trim removed 2 bases at V and 0 bases at J, leaving 7 bases unmatched. The DNA of the CDR3 is TGTGCCAGCAGTGAAAAGGGACAGGGCCCCATGAACACTGAAGCTTTCTTT. Translating it yields CASSEKGQGPMNTEAFF.

The chain links TRBV5-4 to TRBJ1-5, with D possibly matching TRBD1 (5 bases). V was clipped by 2 bases and J by 6 bases, with 9 bases between them. The CDR3 is 13 amino acids. Looked up from germline, CDR1 is SGHNT and CDR2 is YYREEE (reference sequence). CDR3 region: CASSFGGSQPQHF. In DNA, the CDR3 is TGTGCCAGCAGCTTCGGGGGGAGTCAGCCCCAGCATTTT.

This chain connects TRBV6-1 to TRBJ1-2, with unresolved D. There are 12 residues in the CDR3. The germline gives CDR1 MNHNS, CDR2 SASEGT. Trimming shortened V by 11 bases and J by 0 bases, and 10 bases separated the two germline ends. The CDR3 bases are TGTGCCGAACAAGGAGCTAACTATGGCTACACCTTC. It specifies CAEQGANYGYTF.

This chain connects TRBV25-1 to TRBJ2-1, with 10 bases aligning to TRBD2. Trimming cost V 6 bases and J 6 bases; bases outside gene matches: 5. Germline loops: CDR1 MGHDK, CDR2 SYGVNS. CDR3 length equals 14 residues. DNA of the CDR3: TGTGCCAGCAGCTTAGCGGGAGGACGCAATGAGCAGTTCTTC. Translation gives CASSLAGGRNEQFF.

The CDR3: CASAEGSNQPQHF. Written as DNA, the CDR3 is TGTGCCAGCGCAGAGGGTAGCAATCAGCCCCAGCATTTT. The chain combines TRBV9 with TRBJ1-5; no definite D call. The CDR3 covers 13 residues. V gave up 7 bases and J gave up 0 bases, with 8 bases separating them. Germline V lookup: CDR1 SGDLS, CDR2 YYNGEE.

The rearrangement uses TRBV5-1 and TRBJ2-1; no definite D call. The V gene's germline CDR1 is SGHRS and CDR2 YFSETQ. The CDR3 length is 14 residues. Between the trimmed V and J ends, which lost 1 base and 8 bases, there was a span of 13 bases. The CDR3, as DNA: TGCGCCAGCAGCTTGATCAAGTTGGCCCATGAGCAGTTCTTC. Translating gives CASSLIKLAHEQFF.

The chain has TRBV28 and TRBJ1-1; D remains unclear. There are 13 residues in the CDR3. V lost 6 bases and J 11 bases, leaving 19 bases between the germline ends. Germline V CDR1 and CDR2: MDHEN, SYDVKM. CDR3 loop: CASRPPTGLEAFF. CDR3 in DNA: TGTGCCAGCAGACCTCCGACTGGCCTTGAGGCTTTCTTT.

This clone was seen once. V and J are TRBV27 and TRBJ1-1; maybe TRBD1 (6 bases). The CDR3 runs to 12 residues. The germline gives CDR1 MNHEY, CDR2 SMNVEV (reference sequence). V lost 7 bases to trimming and J lost 5 bases, with 11 bases between them. The CDR3 region is CASTTQGTEAFF. In DNA, the CDR3 is TGTGCCAGCACCACACAGGGAACTGAAGCTTTCTTT.